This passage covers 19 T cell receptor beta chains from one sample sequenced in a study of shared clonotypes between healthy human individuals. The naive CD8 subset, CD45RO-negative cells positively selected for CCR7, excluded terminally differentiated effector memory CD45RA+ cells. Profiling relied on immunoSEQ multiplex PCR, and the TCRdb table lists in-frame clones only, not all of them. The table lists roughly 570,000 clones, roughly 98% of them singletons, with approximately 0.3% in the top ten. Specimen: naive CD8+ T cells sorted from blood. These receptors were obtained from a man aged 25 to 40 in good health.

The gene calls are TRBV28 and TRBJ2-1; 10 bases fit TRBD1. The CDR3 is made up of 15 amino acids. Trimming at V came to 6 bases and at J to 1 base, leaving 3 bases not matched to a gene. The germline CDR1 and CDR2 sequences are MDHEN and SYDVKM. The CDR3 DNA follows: TGTGCCAGCAGCAGGGACAGGGGTTCCTACAATGAGCAGTTCTTC. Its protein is CASSRDRGSYNEQFF.

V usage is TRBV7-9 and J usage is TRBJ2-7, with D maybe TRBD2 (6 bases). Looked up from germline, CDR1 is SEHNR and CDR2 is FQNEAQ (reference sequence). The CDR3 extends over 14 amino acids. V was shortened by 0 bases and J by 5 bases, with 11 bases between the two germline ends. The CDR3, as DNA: TGTGCCAGCAGCTTAGCCCTAGGCGGGAACGAGCAGTACTTC. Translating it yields CASSLALGGNEQYF.

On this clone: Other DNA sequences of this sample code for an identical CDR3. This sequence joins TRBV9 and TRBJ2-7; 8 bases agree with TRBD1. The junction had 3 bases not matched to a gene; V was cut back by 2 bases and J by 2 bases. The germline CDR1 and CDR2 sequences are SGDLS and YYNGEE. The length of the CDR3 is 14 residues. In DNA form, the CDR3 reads TGTGCCAGCAGCGTCGGGACAGGAGCCTACGAGCAGTACTTC. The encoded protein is CASSVGTGAYEQYF.

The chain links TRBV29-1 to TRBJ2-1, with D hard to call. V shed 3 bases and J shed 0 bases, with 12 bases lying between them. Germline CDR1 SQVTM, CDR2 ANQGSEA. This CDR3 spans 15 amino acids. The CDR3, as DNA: TGCAGCGTTGATGGGCAGCAGAGCTCCTACAATGAGCAGTTCTTC. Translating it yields CSVDGQQSSYNEQFF.

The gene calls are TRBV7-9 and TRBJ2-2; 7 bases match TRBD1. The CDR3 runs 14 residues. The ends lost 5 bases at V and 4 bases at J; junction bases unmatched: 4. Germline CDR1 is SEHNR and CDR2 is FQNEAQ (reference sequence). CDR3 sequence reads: CASSGRDSTGELFF. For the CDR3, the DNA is TGTGCCAGCAGCGGTAGGGACAGCACCGGGGAGCTGTTTTTT.

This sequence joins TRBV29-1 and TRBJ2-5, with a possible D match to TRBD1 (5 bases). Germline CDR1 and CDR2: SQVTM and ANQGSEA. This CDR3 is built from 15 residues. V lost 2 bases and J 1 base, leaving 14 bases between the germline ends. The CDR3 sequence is CSVEPAQEFQETQYF. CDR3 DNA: TGCAGCGTTGAACCGGCACAGGAATTCCAAGAGACCCAGTACTTC.

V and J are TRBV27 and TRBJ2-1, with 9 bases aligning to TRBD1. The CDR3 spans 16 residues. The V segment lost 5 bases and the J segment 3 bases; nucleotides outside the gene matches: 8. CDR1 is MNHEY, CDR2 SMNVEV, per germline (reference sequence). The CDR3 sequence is CASSIGQGMNYNEQFF. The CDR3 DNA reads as TGTGCCAGCAGTATCGGACAGGGGATGAACTACAATGAGCAGTTCTTC.

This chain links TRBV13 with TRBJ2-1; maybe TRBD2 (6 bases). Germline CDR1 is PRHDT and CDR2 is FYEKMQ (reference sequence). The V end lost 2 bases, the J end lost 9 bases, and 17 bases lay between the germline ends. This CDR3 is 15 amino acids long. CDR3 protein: CASSLIQKGGIEQFF. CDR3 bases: TGTGCCAGCAGCTTAATACAAAAGGGAGGTATTGAGCAGTTCTTC.

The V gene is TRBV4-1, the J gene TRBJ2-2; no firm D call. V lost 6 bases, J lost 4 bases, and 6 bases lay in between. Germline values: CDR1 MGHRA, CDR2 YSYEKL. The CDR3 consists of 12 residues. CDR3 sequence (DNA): TGCGCCAGCAGATGGGGCACCGGGGAGCTGTTTTTT. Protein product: CASRWGTGELFF.

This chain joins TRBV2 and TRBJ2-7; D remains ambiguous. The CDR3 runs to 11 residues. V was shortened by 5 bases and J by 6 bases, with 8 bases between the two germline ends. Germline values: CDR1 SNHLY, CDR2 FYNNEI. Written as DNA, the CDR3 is TGTGCCAGCAGTCCCGGATCCGAGCAGTACTTC. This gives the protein CASSPGSEQYF.

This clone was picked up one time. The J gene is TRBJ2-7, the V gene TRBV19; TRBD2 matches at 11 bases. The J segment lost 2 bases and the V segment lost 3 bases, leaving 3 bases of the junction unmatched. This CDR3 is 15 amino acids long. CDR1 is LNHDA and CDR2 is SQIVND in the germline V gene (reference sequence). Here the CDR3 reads CASSIFSGRAYEQYF. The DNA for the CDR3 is TGTGCCAGTAGTATTTTTAGCGGGAGGGCCTACGAGCAGTACTTC.

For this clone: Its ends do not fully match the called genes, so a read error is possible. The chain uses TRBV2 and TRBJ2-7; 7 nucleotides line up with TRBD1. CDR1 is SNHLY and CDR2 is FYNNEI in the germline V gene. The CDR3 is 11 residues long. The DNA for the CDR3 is TGTGCCAGCAGTGATAAGGGACAGCCTAACTTC. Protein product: CASSDKGQPNF.

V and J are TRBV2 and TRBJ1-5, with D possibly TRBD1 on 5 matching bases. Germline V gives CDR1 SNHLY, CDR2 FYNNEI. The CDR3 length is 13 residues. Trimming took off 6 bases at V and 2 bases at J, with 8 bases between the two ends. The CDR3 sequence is CASRRRGNQPQHF. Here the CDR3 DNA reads TGTGCCAGCAGGCGCAGGGGCAATCAGCCCCAGCATTTT.

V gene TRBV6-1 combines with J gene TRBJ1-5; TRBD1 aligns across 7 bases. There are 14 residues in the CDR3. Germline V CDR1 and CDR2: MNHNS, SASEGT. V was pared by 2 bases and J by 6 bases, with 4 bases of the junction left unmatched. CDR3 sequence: CASSETGAGQPQHF. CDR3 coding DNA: TGTGCCAGCAGTGAAACAGGGGCAGGTCAGCCCCAGCATTTT.

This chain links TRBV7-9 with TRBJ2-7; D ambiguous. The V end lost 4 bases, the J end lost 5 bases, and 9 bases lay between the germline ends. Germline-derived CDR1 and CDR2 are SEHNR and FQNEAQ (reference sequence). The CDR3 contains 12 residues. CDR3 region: CASSSSSNEQYF. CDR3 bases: TGTGCCAGCAGCTCGTCCTCTAACGAGCAGTACTTC.

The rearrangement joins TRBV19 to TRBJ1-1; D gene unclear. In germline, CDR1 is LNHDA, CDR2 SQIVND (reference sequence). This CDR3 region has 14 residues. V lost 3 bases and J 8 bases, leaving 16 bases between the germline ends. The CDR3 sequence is CASSMAPTAGEAFF. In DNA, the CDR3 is TGTGCCAGTAGTATGGCCCCGACGGCGGGGGAAGCTTTCTTT.

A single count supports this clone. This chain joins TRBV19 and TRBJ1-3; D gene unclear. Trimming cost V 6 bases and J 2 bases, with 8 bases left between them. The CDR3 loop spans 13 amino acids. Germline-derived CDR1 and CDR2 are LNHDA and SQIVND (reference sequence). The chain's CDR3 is CASSRVPGNTIYF. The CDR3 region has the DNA TGTGCCAGTAGCCGTGTCCCTGGAAACACCATATATTTT.

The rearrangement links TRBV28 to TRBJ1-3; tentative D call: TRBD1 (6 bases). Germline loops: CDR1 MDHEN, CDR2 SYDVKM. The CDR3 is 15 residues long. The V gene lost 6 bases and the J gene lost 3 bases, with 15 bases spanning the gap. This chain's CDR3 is CASSPDRTYGNTIYF. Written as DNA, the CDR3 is TGTGCCAGCAGCCCCGACAGGACTTATGGAAACACCATATATTTT.

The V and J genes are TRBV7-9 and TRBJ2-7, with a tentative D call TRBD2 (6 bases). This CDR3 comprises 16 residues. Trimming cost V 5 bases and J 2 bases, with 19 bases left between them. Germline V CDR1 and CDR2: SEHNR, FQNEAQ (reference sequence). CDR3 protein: CASSPLEGRITYEQYF. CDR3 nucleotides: TGTGCCAGCAGCCCTCTGGAAGGGAGGATTACCTACGAGCAGTACTTC.